What follows describes a single T cell receptor beta chain. Antigen specificity is unknown. The record originates from a study of CD8 T cells in ankylosing spondylitis. Study findings and constraints: A motif of under 10 highly homologous TCR beta variants was seen as apparently characteristic of ankylosing spondylitis blood. Matched ankylosing spondylitis synovial fluid reportedly showed significant enrichment of disease-linked clones.

The TCR beta libraries were generated through quantitative 5'-RACE incorporating molecular barcodes. From the 5' RACE reads, TCRdb called clonotypes with MiXCR, one entry per CDR3 protein. The sample includes around 130,000 distinct CDR3 sequences, about 15% of them seen just once. This CDR3 is built from 14 residues. Between the trimmed V and J ends, which lost 4 bases and 5 bases, there was a span of 13 bases. Per the germline V gene, CDR1 is MNHEY and CDR2 is SMNVEV (reference sequence). Sequencing was performed on blood, either unsorted or a sorted T cell fraction (not recorded which). The source of this sequence is a male donor with ankylosing spondylitis. The chain carries TRBV27 and TRBJ2-3; no firm D call. As DNA, the CDR3 is TGTGCCAGCAGTTCCTACCGGAGTGGAGATACGCAGTATTTT. It codes for CASSSYRSGDTQYF.